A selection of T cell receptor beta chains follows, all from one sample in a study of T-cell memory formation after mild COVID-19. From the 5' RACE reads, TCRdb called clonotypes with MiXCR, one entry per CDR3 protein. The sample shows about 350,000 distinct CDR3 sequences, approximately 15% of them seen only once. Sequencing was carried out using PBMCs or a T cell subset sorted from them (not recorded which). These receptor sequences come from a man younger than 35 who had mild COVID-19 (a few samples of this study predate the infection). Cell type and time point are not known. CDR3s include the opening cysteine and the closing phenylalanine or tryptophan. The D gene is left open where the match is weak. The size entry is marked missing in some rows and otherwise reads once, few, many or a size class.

cdr3_aa: CASSQDPGRGGEKLFF
cdr3_nt: TGCGCCAGCAGCCAAGATCCGGGCAGGGGCGGTGAAAAACTGTTTTTT
j_call: TRBJ1-4
v_call: TRBV4-1
clone_size: -
d_call: -

cdr3_aa: CASSPEAGSQPQHF
cdr3_nt: TGTGCCAGCTCACCAGAGGCAGGGAGTCAGCCCCAGCATTTT
j_call: TRBJ1-5
v_call: TRBV18
clone_size: many
d_call: -

cdr3_aa: CASSQVTGQGSSPLHF
cdr3_nt: TGCGCCAGCAGCCAAGTAACGGGGCAGGGTAGCTCACCCCTCCACTTT
j_call: TRBJ1-6
v_call: TRBV4-1
clone_size: -
d_call: -

cdr3_aa: CASSSEQGSPLHF
cdr3_nt: TGTGCCAGCAGCTCCGAACAGGGCTCACCCCTCCACTTT
j_call: TRBJ1-6
v_call: TRBV7-9
clone_size: -
d_call: -

cdr3_aa: CASSDAGMNTGELFF
cdr3_nt: TGCGCCAGCAGTGATGCCGGGATGAACACCGGGGAGCTGTTTTTT
j_call: TRBJ2-2
v_call: TRBV10-1
clone_size: few
d_call: -

cdr3_aa: CASSLPLWPAEAFF
cdr3_nt: TGTGCCAGCAGTTTACCCCTTTGGCCGGCTGAAGCTTTCTTT
j_call: TRBJ1-1
v_call: TRBV28
clone_size: -
d_call: -

cdr3_aa: CASTRRSGNTIYF
cdr3_nt: TGTGCCAGCACTCGGAGGTCTGGAAACACCATATATTTT
j_call: TRBJ1-3
v_call: TRBV14
clone_size: -
d_call: -

cdr3_aa: CASGTTGVGETQYF
cdr3_nt: TGTGCCAGCGGGACGACAGGGGTAGGAGAGACCCAGTACTTC
j_call: TRBJ2-5
v_call: TRBV11-2
clone_size: few
d_call: TRBD1

cdr3_aa: CATSDSRPTDTQYF
cdr3_nt: TGTGCCACCAGTGACTCGAGGCCCACAGATACGCAGTATTTT
j_call: TRBJ2-3
v_call: TRBV24-1
clone_size: few
d_call: -

cdr3_aa: CASSLPDRDRNTGELFF
cdr3_nt: TGTGCCAGCAGCTTACCAGACCGGGACAGGAACACCGGGGAGCTGTTTTTT
j_call: TRBJ2-2
v_call: TRBV7-9
clone_size: -
d_call: TRBD1

cdr3_aa: CASSRDLVNQPQHF
cdr3_nt: TGTGCCAGCAGCCGGGACCTAGTGAATCAGCCCCAGCATTTT
j_call: TRBJ1-5
v_call: TRBV5-5
clone_size: -
d_call: -

cdr3_aa: CASRPGGSGANVLTF
cdr3_nt: TGTGCCAGCAGACCCGGGGGATCTGGGGCCAACGTCCTGACTTTC
j_call: TRBJ2-6
v_call: TRBV12-3/TRBV12-4
clone_size: -
d_call: -

cdr3_aa: CASSQCVTQETQYF
cdr3_nt: TGCGCCAGCAGCCAATGCGTGACCCAAGAGACCCAGTACTTC
j_call: TRBJ2-5
v_call: TRBV4-3
clone_size: few
d_call: -

cdr3_aa: CASTYAPPYGYTF
cdr3_nt: TGTGCCAGCACCTACGCCCCGCCTTATGGCTACACCTTC
j_call: TRBJ1-2
v_call: TRBV6-5
clone_size: few
d_call: -

cdr3_aa: CASSKYGRRSSYEQYF
cdr3_nt: TGTGCCAGCAGCAAATACGGAAGAAGGAGCTCCTACGAGCAGTACTTC
j_call: TRBJ2-7
v_call: TRBV21-1
clone_size: few
d_call: -

cdr3_aa: CASSLMGGTDTQYF
cdr3_nt: TGTGCCAGCAGCTTAATGGGGGGCACAGATACGCAGTATTTT
j_call: TRBJ2-3
v_call: TRBV7-9
clone_size: many
d_call: -

cdr3_aa: CASRQGPLDNEQFF
cdr3_nt: TGTGCCTCCCGACAGGGCCCCCTCGACAATGAGCAGTTCTTC
j_call: TRBJ2-1
v_call: TRBV10-3
clone_size: -
d_call: TRBD1

cdr3_aa: CASSVFRGHKNIQYF
cdr3_nt: TGTGCCAGCAGCGTCTTCCGGGGACACAAAAACATTCAGTACTTC
j_call: TRBJ2-4
v_call: TRBV3-1
clone_size: few
d_call: -

cdr3_aa: CARYLGNYGYTF
cdr3_nt: TGTGCCAGATACTTGGGGAACTATGGCTACACCTTC
j_call: TRBJ1-2
v_call: TRBV2
clone_size: -
d_call: -

cdr3_aa: CASSLRRQVDEQFF
cdr3_nt: TGTGCCAGCAGCCTACGTCGGCAGGTAGATGAGCAGTTCTTC
j_call: TRBJ2-1
v_call: TRBV11-2
clone_size: -
d_call: -

cdr3_aa: CASSYGQGASEQFF
cdr3_nt: TGTGCCAGCAGTTACGGTCAGGGGGCAAGTGAGCAGTTCTTC
j_call: TRBJ2-1
v_call: TRBV6-5
clone_size: few
d_call: TRBD1

cdr3_aa: CASSRGGATGELFF
cdr3_nt: TGTGCCAGCTCCCGAGGGGGGGCTACCGGGGAGCTGTTTTTT
j_call: TRBJ2-2
v_call: TRBV6-2/TRBV6-3
clone_size: -
d_call: -

cdr3_aa: CASSQEIVSYNEQFF
cdr3_nt: TGTGCCAGCAGCCAAGAAATAGTCTCCTACAATGAGCAGTTCTTC
j_call: TRBJ2-1
v_call: TRBV3-1
clone_size: few
d_call: -

cdr3_aa: CASSGGDNEQFF
cdr3_nt: TGTGCCAGCAGCGGTGGGGACAATGAGCAGTTCTTC
j_call: TRBJ2-1
v_call: TRBV5-5
clone_size: -
d_call: -

cdr3_aa: CASSGRGDIQYF
cdr3_nt: TGTGCCAGCTCGGGCAGAGGGGACATTCAGTACTTC
j_call: TRBJ2-4
v_call: TRBV7-6
clone_size: many
d_call: -

cdr3_aa: CSAVPFAGRNTEAFF
cdr3_nt: TGCAGTGCTGTACCTTTTGCGGGAAGGAACACTGAAGCTTTCTTT
j_call: TRBJ1-1
v_call: TRBV20-1
clone_size: -
d_call: -

cdr3_aa: CASSSPSRQGSEQFF
cdr3_nt: TGTGCCAGCAGCTCTCCCTCGAGGCAGGGGTCTGAGCAGTTCTTC
j_call: TRBJ2-1
v_call: TRBV11-2
clone_size: -
d_call: -

cdr3_aa: CATSVGHMNTEAFF
cdr3_nt: TGTGCCACCAGCGTCGGGCATATGAACACTGAAGCTTTCTTT
j_call: TRBJ1-1
v_call: TRBV15
clone_size: -
d_call: -

cdr3_aa: CASRPGTPRATQYF
cdr3_nt: TGTGCCAGCAGGCCCGGGACTCCGCGAGCAACCCAGTACTTC
j_call: TRBJ2-5
v_call: TRBV6-1
clone_size: few
d_call: -

cdr3_aa: CASSYPGHEVETQYF
cdr3_nt: TGTGCCAGCAGTTATCCCGGCCATGAAGTCGAGACCCAGTACTTC
j_call: TRBJ2-5
v_call: TRBV6-6
clone_size: -
d_call: -

cdr3_aa: CASRGPPTEAFF
cdr3_nt: TGTGCCAGCAGGGGACCCCCGACTGAAGCTTTCTTT
j_call: TRBJ1-1
v_call: TRBV6-5
clone_size: few
d_call: -

cdr3_aa: CASSHSGTSGTDTQYF
cdr3_nt: TGTGCCAGCAGTCACTCCGGGACTAGCGGCACAGATACGCAGTATTTT
j_call: TRBJ2-3
v_call: TRBV3-1
clone_size: many
d_call: TRBD2

cdr3_aa: CASSLRTNSGNTIYF
cdr3_nt: TGTGCCAGCAGCCTAAGGACAAACTCTGGAAACACCATATATTTT
j_call: TRBJ1-3
v_call: TRBV11-2
clone_size: few
d_call: -

cdr3_aa: CASSPRDLRGGQPQHF
cdr3_nt: TGTGCCAGCTCACCAAGGGACCTCCGAGGCGGTCAGCCCCAGCATTTT
j_call: TRBJ1-5
v_call: TRBV18
clone_size: -
d_call: -

cdr3_aa: CASNHGRGANEQYF
cdr3_nt: TGTGCCAGCAACCACGGACGGGGGGCCAACGAGCAGTACTTC
j_call: TRBJ2-7
v_call: TRBV7-9
clone_size: -
d_call: -

cdr3_aa: CASSQDPHGTSTDTQYF
cdr3_nt: TGTGCCAGCAGCCAAGATCCCCACGGCACCAGCACAGATACGCAGTATTTT
j_call: TRBJ2-3
v_call: TRBV4-2
clone_size: -
d_call: -

cdr3_aa: CASSAGELVLHF
cdr3_nt: TGTGCCAGCAGCGCGGGGGAACTGGTCCTCCACTTT
j_call: TRBJ1-6
v_call: TRBV7-9
clone_size: -
d_call: -

cdr3_aa: CASSERRGSYIQYF
cdr3_nt: TGTGCCAGCAGTGAGCGCAGGGGCAGTTACATTCAGTACTTC
j_call: TRBJ2-4
v_call: TRBV6-1
clone_size: -
d_call: -

cdr3_aa: CSARGLGRADTQYF
cdr3_nt: TGCAGTGCTAGGGGACTAGGGCGCGCAGATACGCAGTATTTT
j_call: TRBJ2-3
v_call: TRBV20-1
clone_size: -
d_call: TRBD2

cdr3_aa: CASSWTGGRDEQYF
cdr3_nt: TGTGCCAGCAGCTGGACAGGGGGAAGGGACGAGCAGTACTTC
j_call: TRBJ2-7
v_call: TRBV5-4
clone_size: few
d_call: TRBD1

cdr3_aa: CASSLTRDGHNEQFF
cdr3_nt: TGTGCCAGCAGCTTAACCCGGGATGGCCACAATGAGCAGTTCTTC
j_call: TRBJ2-1
v_call: TRBV7-2
clone_size: -
d_call: -

cdr3_aa: CASSAVGDTQYF
cdr3_nt: TGTGCCAGCAGCGCGGTGGGAGATACGCAGTATTTT
j_call: TRBJ2-3
v_call: TRBV6-2/TRBV6-3
clone_size: many
d_call: -

cdr3_aa: CASSRYRGMYGYTF
cdr3_nt: TGTGCCAGCAGCCGCTACAGGGGCATGTATGGCTACACCTTC
j_call: TRBJ1-2
v_call: TRBV12-3/TRBV12-4
clone_size: -
d_call: TRBD1

cdr3_aa: CASSLDSRNSPLHF
cdr3_nt: TGTGCCAGCAGCCTCGACAGCCGTAATTCACCCCTCCACTTT
j_call: TRBJ1-6
v_call: TRBV7-2
clone_size: few
d_call: -

cdr3_aa: CASSSSVTNYGYTF
cdr3_nt: TGCGCCAGCAGCTCGAGCGTGACTAACTATGGCTACACCTTC
j_call: TRBJ1-2
v_call: TRBV4-1
clone_size: few
d_call: -

cdr3_aa: CSAANREWYEQYF
cdr3_nt: TGCAGTGCCGCGAACAGGGAGTGGTACGAGCAGTACTTC
j_call: TRBJ2-7
v_call: TRBV20-1
clone_size: -
d_call: -

cdr3_aa: CATRRGPRGETQYF
cdr3_nt: TGTGCCACCCGGCGAGGGCCGAGGGGGGAGACCCAGTACTTC
j_call: TRBJ2-5
v_call: TRBV7-2
clone_size: few
d_call: -

cdr3_aa: CASSSGVDNMNTEAFF
cdr3_nt: TGCGCCAGCAGTTCGGGCGTTGATAATATGAACACTGAAGCTTTCTTT
j_call: TRBJ1-1
v_call: TRBV5-1
clone_size: -
d_call: -

cdr3_aa: CASSLAPRGFTEAFF
cdr3_nt: TGTGCCAGCAGTTTAGCGCCCAGGGGATTCACTGAAGCTTTCTTT
j_call: TRBJ1-1
v_call: TRBV12-3/TRBV12-4
clone_size: -
d_call: -

cdr3_aa: CASSLEFGGPYEQYF
cdr3_nt: TGTGCCAGCAGCTTAGAGTTCGGGGGGCCCTACGAGCAGTACTTC
j_call: TRBJ2-7
v_call: TRBV7-6
clone_size: -
d_call: -

cdr3_aa: CASSQGLAGVADTQYF
cdr3_nt: TGTGCCAGCAGCCAGGGACTAGCGGGGGTTGCAGATACGCAGTATTTT
j_call: TRBJ2-3
v_call: TRBV7-3
clone_size: -
d_call: TRBD2

cdr3_aa: CASSPEGRMGTDTQYF
cdr3_nt: TGTGCCAGCAGCCCCGAAGGGAGGATGGGCACAGATACGCAGTATTTT
j_call: TRBJ2-3
v_call: TRBV5-4
clone_size: -
d_call: -

cdr3_aa: CAGGAASSVNTQYF
cdr3_nt: TGTGCCGGGGGGGCAGCCTCTAGCGTGAATACGCAGTATTTT
j_call: TRBJ2-3
v_call: TRBV7-9
clone_size: many
d_call: -

cdr3_aa: CASSWVTDQPQHF
cdr3_nt: TGTGCCAGCAGCTGGGTCACCGATCAGCCCCAGCATTTT
j_call: TRBJ1-5
v_call: TRBV7-2
clone_size: few
d_call: -

cdr3_aa: CATSRDGGRGQPQHF
cdr3_nt: TGTGCCACCAGCAGAGATGGGGGTAGAGGGCAGCCCCAGCATTTT
j_call: TRBJ1-5
v_call: TRBV15
clone_size: few
d_call: -

cdr3_aa: CASSYADHTEAFF
cdr3_nt: TGTGCCAGCAGTTACGCGGACCACACTGAAGCTTTCTTT
j_call: TRBJ1-1
v_call: TRBV6-5
clone_size: many
d_call: -

cdr3_aa: CASSIGTGSTDTQYF
cdr3_nt: TGTGCCAGCAGCATAGGGACAGGTAGCACAGATACGCAGTATTTT
j_call: TRBJ2-3
v_call: TRBV7-9
clone_size: few
d_call: TRBD1

cdr3_aa: CASSQVAERARDTDTQYF
cdr3_nt: TGCGCCAGCAGCCAAGTGGCAGAAAGAGCGCGAGACACAGATACGCAGTATTTT
j_call: TRBJ2-3
v_call: TRBV4-3
clone_size: -
d_call: -

cdr3_aa: CASSQELGSWEQYF
cdr3_nt: TGTGCCAGCAGCCAAGAATTAGGGTCTTGGGAGCAGTACTTC
j_call: TRBJ2-7
v_call: TRBV4-2
clone_size: many
d_call: -

cdr3_aa: CASSSAPNYGYTF
cdr3_nt: TGCGCCAGCAGCTCCGCACCAAACTATGGCTACACCTTC
j_call: TRBJ1-2
v_call: TRBV5-1
clone_size: -
d_call: -